Presented here are 17 T cell receptor beta chains from one specimen sequenced in a study of identical twins. From the 5' RACE reads, TCRdb called clonotypes with MiXCR, one entry per CDR3 protein. This table holds around 490,000 distinct CDR3 sequences, around 24% found once. This sample also belongs to another study, concerning yellow fever vaccine responses in identical twins.

The sample comprised CD4+ T cells sorted from blood. These receptors all stem from a woman between 18 and 29 years old in good health.

The chain recombines TRBV9 with TRBJ1-6; the D gene is possibly TRBD1 (5 bases). The CDR3 runs to 14 residues. Trimming cost V 4 bases and J 6 bases, with 11 bases left between them. CDR1 and CDR2 from the germline V gene are SGDLS and YYNGEE. The CDR3 coding sequence is TGTGCCAGCAGCAAGAGCGGGGGTAATTCACCCCTCCACTTT. It translates to CASSKSGGNSPLHF. The full variable domain, completed using reference TRBV9 and TRBJ1-6, is DSGVTQTPKHLITATGQRVTLRCSPRSGDLSVYWYQQSLDQGLQFLIQYYNGEERAKGNILERFSAQQFPDLHSELNLSSLELGDSALYFCASSKSGGNSPLHFGNGTRLTVT.

The rearrangement links TRBV11-2 to TRBJ2-5; 12 bases are shared with TRBD2. CDR1 SGHAT and CDR2 FQNNGV come from the germline V gene. The CDR3 has 17 residues. Germline trimming cut 1 base from V and 4 bases from J; bases unmatched to any gene: 7. CDR3 DNA: TGTGCCAGCAGCTTAGCCGGACTAGCGGGGTTGGGAGAGACCCAGTACTTC. Its protein is CASSLAGLAGLGETQYF.

This clonotype has a handful of counts. The CDR3 protein is CASSPRDILDGYTF. The CDR3 bases are TGCGCCAGCAGCCCCCGGGACATCTTGGATGGCTACACCTTC. The chain combines TRBV5-1 with TRBJ1-2; D may be TRBD1 (6 bases). Germline-derived CDR1 and CDR2 are SGHRS and YFSETQ. Trimming removed 4 bases at V and 6 bases at J, with 16 bases between. The CDR3 is 14 residues long.

The rearrangement links TRBV6-1 to TRBJ2-3; weak D call: TRBD2 (7 bases). V was shortened by 7 bases and J by 7 bases, with 15 bases between the two germline ends. The CDR3 loop spans 13 amino acids. Germline CDR1 is MNHNS and CDR2 is SASEGT. The CDR3 DNA reads as TGTGCCAGCACTAGAGGGGGGGAGAATACGCAGTATTTT. Amino acid sequence: CASTRGGENTQYF.

This clonotype has more than one count but fewer than ten. This rearrangement joins TRBV12-3 or TRBV12-4 to TRBJ2-1; possibly TRBD2 for D (5 bases). V gave up 3 bases and J gave up 6 bases, with 9 bases separating them. The CDR3 sequence is 13 residues long. CDR3 residues: CASSLLEANEQFF. The CDR3 bases are TGTGCCAGCAGTTTGCTGGAGGCCAATGAGCAGTTCTTC.

The chain is built from TRBV7-9 and TRBJ2-1; 7 positions agree with TRBD2. The CDR3 has 16 amino acids. V lost 1 base and J lost 6; bases outside the gene matches: 9. Germline V lookup: CDR1 SEHNR, CDR2 FQNEAQ (reference sequence). The DNA for the CDR3 is TGTGCCAGCAGCTTAGACTTTTATGGGACTACCAATGAGCAGTTCTTC. Amino acid sequence: CASSLDFYGTTNEQFF.

This clonotype was counted between two and nine times. The V gene is TRBV9, the J gene TRBJ2-3; D unresolved. This CDR3 spans 14 amino acids. Trimming pared 0 bases from V and 1 base from J, leaving 6 bases between. The germline CDR1 and CDR2 sequences are SGDLS and YYNGEE. CDR3 sequence: CASSVEPGTDTQYF. CDR3 in DNA: TGTGCCAGCAGCGTAGAACCTGGCACAGATACGCAGTATTTT.

The rearrangement links TRBV3-1 to TRBJ2-1; D remains unclear. The ends were cut back, 0 bases at V and 4 bases at J, with 10 bases in the middle. This CDR3 comprises 15 residues. In germline, CDR1 is LGHDT, CDR2 YNNKEL (reference sequence). The CDR3 here is CASSQDPGRYNEQFF. The CDR3 DNA reads as TGTGCCAGCAGCCAAGATCCTGGGCGGTACAATGAGCAGTTCTTC.

This clonotype was seen a few times. V is TRBV6-2 or TRBV6-3 and J is TRBJ1-1; D gene uncertain. The germline gives CDR1 MNHEY, CDR2 SVGEGT. Between the trimmed V and J ends, which lost 7 bases and 4 bases, there was a span of 19 bases. The CDR3 length is 15 residues. In DNA, the CDR3 is TGTGCCAGCATTGGGAGGGAAGAAAGGATCACTGAAGCTTTCTTT. It yields the protein CASIGREERITEAFF.

This clonotype has just a few counts. V gene TRBV11-2 combines with J gene TRBJ2-7; 11 bases are a match to TRBD2. Per the germline V gene, CDR1 is SGHAT and CDR2 is FQNNGV. The CDR3 runs 15 residues. Trimming at V came to 5 bases and at J to 6 bases, leaving 9 bases not matched to a gene. As DNA, the CDR3 is TGTGCCAGCAGCGAGGGACTAGCGGAAAGGGGCGAGCAGTACTTC. Translated, it gives CASSEGLAERGEQYF.

This clonotype was detected a few times. The chain's CDR3 is CASSPDRGNTGELFF. The DNA of the CDR3 is TGTGCCAGCAGCCCCGACAGGGGGAACACCGGGGAGCTGTTTTTT. This chain uses TRBV7-3 with TRBJ2-2; 8 bases fit TRBD1. V was pared by 5 bases and J by 1 base, with 3 bases of the junction left unmatched. The germline V gene encodes CDR1 SGHTA and CDR2 FQGTGA. This CDR3 spans 15 amino acids.

V gene TRBV6-5 combines with J gene TRBJ1-2, with D unclear. Germline CDR1 is MNHEY and CDR2 is SVGAGI. V lost 4 bases to trimming and J lost 4 bases, with 13 bases between them. The CDR3 has 14 amino acids. CDR3: CASSSIDYRYGYTF. The CDR3 nucleotides read TGTGCCAGCAGTTCCATCGATTACCGCTATGGCTACACCTTC.

This chain uses TRBV5-6 with TRBJ1-5; D is unclear. CDR1 is SGHDT and CDR2 is YYEEEE in the germline V gene. Trimming stripped 3 bases from V and 7 bases from J, with 11 bases between. This CDR3 is 13 amino acids long. The CDR3 DNA is TGTGCCAGCAGCTGGGCCGCTGGACAGCCCCAGCATTTT. Translated, it gives CASSWAAGQPQHF.

Only a few counts were recorded for this clonotype. The V and J genes are TRBV6-1 and TRBJ2-2, with 8 bases matching TRBD2. This CDR3 is built from 15 residues. V lost 6 bases, J lost 0 bases, and 3 bases stayed unmatched. The germline V gene encodes CDR1 MNHNS and CDR2 SASEGT. The chain's CDR3 is CASRSGSSNTGELFF. Written as DNA, the CDR3 is TGTGCCAGCAGGAGCGGGAGTTCGAACACCGGGGAGCTGTTTTTT.

This clonotype was picked up a small number of times. The J gene is TRBJ2-7, the V gene TRBV11-2, with 11 positions matching TRBD2. CDR3 length equals 15 residues. In germline, CDR1 is SGHAT, CDR2 FQNNGV. With V trimmed by 5 bases and J by 4 bases, 7 bases remained unmatched. The CDR3 coding sequence is TGTGCCAGCAGCCAGCCGGGACTAGCGGATTACGAGCAGTACTTC. Translated, it gives CASSQPGLADYEQYF.

The table lists this clonotype with a few counts. The rearrangement uses TRBV2 and TRBJ2-3, with unresolved D. Germline-derived CDR1 and CDR2 are SNHLY and FYNNEI. V was pared by 8 bases and J by 0 bases, with 6 bases between. CDR3 size: 12 residues. As DNA, the CDR3 is TGTGCCAGCGGGTATAGCACAGATACGCAGTATTTT. The encoded protein is CASGYSTDTQYF.

This clonotype was counted a few times. The V gene is TRBV7-9, the J gene TRBJ2-7; D perhaps matches TRBD2 (6 bases). Looked up from germline, CDR1 is SEHNR and CDR2 is FQNEAQ (reference sequence). V was shortened by 2 bases and J by 6 bases, with 14 bases between the two germline ends. This CDR3 comprises 14 residues. DNA of the CDR3: TGTGCCAGCAGCTTAATCGGGACTTCCGGCGAGCAGTACTTC. This encodes CASSLIGTSGEQYF. The full variable domain, completed using reference TRBV7-9 and TRBJ2-7, is DTGVSQNPRHKITKRGQNVTFRCDPISEHNRLYWYRQTLGQGPEFLTYFQNEAQLEKSRLLSDRFSAERPKGSFSTLEIQRTEQGDSAMYLCASSLIGTSGEQYFGPGTRLTVT.